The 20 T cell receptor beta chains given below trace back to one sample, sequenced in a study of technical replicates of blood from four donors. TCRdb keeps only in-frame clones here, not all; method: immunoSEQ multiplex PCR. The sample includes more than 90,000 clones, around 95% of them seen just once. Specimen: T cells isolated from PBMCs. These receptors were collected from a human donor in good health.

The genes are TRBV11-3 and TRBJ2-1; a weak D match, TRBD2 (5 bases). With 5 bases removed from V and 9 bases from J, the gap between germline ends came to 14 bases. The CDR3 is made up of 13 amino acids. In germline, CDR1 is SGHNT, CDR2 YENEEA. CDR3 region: CASSPAFSGEQFF. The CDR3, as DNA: TGTGCCAGCAGCCCCGCTTTCAGCGGTGAGCAGTTCTTC.

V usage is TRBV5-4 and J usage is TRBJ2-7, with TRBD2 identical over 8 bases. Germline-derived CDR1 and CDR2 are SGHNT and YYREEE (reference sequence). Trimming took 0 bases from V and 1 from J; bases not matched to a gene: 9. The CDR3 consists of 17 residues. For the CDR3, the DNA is TGTGCCAGCAGCTTGGGGTATACTAGCGGATTATCCTACGAGCAGTACTTC. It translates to CASSLGYTSGLSYEQYF. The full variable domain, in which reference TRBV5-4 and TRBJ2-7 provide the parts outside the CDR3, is ETGVTQSPTHLIKTRGQQVTLRCSSQSGHNTVSWYQQALGQGPQFIFQYYREEENGRGNFPPRFSGLQFPNYSSELNVNALELDDSALYLCASSLGYTSGLSYEQYFGPGTRLTVT.

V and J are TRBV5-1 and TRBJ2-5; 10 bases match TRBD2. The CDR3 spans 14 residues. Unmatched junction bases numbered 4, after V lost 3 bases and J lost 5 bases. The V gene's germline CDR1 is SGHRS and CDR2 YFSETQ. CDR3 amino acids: CASSSGLAWETQYF. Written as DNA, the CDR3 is TGCGCCAGCAGCTCGGGACTAGCGTGGGAGACCCAGTACTTC.

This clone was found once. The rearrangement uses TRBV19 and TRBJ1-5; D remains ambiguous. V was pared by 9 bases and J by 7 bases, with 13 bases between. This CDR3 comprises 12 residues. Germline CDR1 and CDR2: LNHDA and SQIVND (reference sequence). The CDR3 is CASTERGQPQHF. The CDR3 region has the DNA TGTGCCAGCACTGAGAGAGGGCAGCCCCAGCATTTT.

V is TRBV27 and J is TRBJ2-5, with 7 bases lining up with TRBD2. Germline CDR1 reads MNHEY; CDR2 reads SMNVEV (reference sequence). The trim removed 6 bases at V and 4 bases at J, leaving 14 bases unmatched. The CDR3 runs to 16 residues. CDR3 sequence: CASSLIAGSPGETQYF. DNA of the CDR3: TGTGCCAGCAGCCTCATAGCGGGTAGCCCGGGAGAGACCCAGTACTTC.

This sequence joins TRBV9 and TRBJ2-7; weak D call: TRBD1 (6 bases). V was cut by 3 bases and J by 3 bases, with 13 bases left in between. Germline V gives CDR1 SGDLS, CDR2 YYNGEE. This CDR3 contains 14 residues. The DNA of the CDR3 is TGTGCCAGCAGCGGGGGCAGGGGTATCTACGAGCAGTACTTC. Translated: CASSGGRGIYEQYF. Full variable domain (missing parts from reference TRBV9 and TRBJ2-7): DSGVTQTPKHLITATGQRVTLRCSPRSGDLSVYWYQQSLDQGLQFLIQYYNGEERAKGNILERFSAQQFPDLHSELNLSSLELGDSALYFCASSGGRGIYEQYFGPGTRLTVT.

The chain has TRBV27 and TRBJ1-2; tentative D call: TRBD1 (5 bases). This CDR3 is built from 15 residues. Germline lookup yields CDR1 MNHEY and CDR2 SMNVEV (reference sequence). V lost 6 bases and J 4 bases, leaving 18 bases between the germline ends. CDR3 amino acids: CASSLAGGESYGYTF. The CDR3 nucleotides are TGTGCCAGCAGCCTAGCCGGGGGGGAATCCTATGGCTACACCTTC.

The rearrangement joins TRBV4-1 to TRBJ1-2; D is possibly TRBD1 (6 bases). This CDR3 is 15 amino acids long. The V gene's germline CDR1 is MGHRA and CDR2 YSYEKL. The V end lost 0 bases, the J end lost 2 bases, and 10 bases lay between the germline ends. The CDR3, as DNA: TGCGCCAGCAGCCAAGAGGGGGCCGGAAACTATGGCTACACCTTC. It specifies CASSQEGAGNYGYTF.

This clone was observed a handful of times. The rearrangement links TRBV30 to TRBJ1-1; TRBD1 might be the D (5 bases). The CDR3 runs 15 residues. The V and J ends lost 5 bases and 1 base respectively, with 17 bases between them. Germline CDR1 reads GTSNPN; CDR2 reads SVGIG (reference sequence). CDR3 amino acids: CAWGALGARNTEAFF. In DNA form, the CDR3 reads TGTGCCTGGGGGGCCCTAGGGGCACGGAACACTGAAGCTTTCTTT.

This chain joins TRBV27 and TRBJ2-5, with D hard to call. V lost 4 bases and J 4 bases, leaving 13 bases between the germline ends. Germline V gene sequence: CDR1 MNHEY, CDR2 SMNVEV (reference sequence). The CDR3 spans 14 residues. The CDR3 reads CASSSPVRGETQYF. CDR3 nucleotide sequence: TGTGCCAGCAGTTCCCCTGTACGAGGAGAGACCCAGTACTTC.

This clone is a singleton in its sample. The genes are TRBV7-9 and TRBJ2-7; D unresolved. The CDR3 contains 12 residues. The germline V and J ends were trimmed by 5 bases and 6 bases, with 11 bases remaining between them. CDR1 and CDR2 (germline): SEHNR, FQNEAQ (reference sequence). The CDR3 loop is CASSVYEAEQYF. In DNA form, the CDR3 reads TGTGCCAGCAGCGTTTACGAGGCCGAGCAGTACTTC. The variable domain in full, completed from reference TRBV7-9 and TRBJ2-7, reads DTGVSQNPRHKITKRGQNVTFRCDPISEHNRLYWYRQTLGQGPEFLTYFQNEAQLEKSRLLSDRFSAERPKGSFSTLEIQRTEQGDSAMYLCASSVYEAEQYFGPGTRLTVT.

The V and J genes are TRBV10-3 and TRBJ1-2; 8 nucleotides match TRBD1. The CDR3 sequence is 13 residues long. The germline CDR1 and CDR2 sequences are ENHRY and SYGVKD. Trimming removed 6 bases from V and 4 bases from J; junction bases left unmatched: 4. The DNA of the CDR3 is TGTGCCATCAGGGGGACAGGACCCTATGGCTACACCTTC. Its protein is CAIRGTGPYGYTF.

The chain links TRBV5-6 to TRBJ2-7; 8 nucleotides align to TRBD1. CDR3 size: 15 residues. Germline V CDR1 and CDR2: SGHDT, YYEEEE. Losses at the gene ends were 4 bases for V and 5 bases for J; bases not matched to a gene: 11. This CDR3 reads CASSLPGQGANEQYF. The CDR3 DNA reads TGTGCCAGCAGCCTCCCCGGGCAGGGGGCGAACGAGCAGTACTTC. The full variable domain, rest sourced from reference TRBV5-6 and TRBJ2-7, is DAGVTQSPTHLIKTRGQQVTLRCSPKSGHDTVSWYQQALGQGPQFIFQYYEEEERQRGNFPDRFSGHQFPNYSSELNVNALLLGDSALYLCASSLPGQGANEQYFGPGTRLTVT.

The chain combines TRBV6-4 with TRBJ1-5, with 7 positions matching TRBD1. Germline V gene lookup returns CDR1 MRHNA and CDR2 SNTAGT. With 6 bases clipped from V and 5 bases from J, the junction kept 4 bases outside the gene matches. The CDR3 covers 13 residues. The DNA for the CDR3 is TGTGCCAGCAGACAGGGGCCCTATCAGCCCCAGCATTTT. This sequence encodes CASRQGPYQPQHF.

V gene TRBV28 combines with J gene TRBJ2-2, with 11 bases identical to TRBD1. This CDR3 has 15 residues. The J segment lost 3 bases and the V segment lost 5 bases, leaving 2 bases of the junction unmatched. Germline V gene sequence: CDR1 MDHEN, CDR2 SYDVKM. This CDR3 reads CASSTGQGDTGELFF. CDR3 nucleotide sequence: TGTGCCAGCAGTACGGGACAGGGGGACACCGGGGAGCTGTTTTTT.

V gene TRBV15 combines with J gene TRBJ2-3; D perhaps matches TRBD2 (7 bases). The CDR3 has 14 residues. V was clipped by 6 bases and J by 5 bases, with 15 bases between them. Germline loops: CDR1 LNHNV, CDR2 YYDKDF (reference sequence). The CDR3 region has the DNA TGTGCCACCAGTAAGGGGGGGGGTGGAGATACGCAGTATTTT. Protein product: CATSKGGGGDTQYF.

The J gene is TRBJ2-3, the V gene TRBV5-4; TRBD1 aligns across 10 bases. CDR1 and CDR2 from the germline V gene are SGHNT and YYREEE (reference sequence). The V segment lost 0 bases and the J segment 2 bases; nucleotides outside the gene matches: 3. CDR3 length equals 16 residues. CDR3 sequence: CASSLDGTGDTDTQYF. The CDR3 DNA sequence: TGTGCCAGCAGCTTGGATGGGACAGGGGACACAGATACGCAGTATTTT.

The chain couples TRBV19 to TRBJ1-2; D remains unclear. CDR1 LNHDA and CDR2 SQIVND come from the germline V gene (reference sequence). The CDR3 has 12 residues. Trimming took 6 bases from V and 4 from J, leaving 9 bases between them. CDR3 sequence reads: CASRFLSYGYTF. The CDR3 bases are TGTGCCAGTAGGTTCCTGTCCTATGGCTACACCTTC.

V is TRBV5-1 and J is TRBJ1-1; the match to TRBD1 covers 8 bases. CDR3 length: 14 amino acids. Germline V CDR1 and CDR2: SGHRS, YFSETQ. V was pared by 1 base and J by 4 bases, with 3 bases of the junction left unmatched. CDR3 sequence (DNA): TGCGCCAGCAGCTTGCCCGGGACAGGCACTGAAGCTTTCTTT. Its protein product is CASSLPGTGTEAFF.

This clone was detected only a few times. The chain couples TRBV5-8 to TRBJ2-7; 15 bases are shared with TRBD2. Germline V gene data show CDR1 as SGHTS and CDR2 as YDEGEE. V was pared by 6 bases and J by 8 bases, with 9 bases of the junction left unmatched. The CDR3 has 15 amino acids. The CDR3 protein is CASNLGLAGGEQQYF. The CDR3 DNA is TGTGCCAGCAACCTAGGACTAGCGGGAGGGGAGCAGCAGTACTTC.